This T cell receptor (beta chain) was retrieved from a study of blood T cell repertoires in COVID-19 (dated by TCRdb to about 2020). As for the study more broadly: The collaborator samples originated in the United States, Italy and Spain and spanned the acute and convalescent phases of COVID-19. The prospective study material was composed of cDNA or gDNA derived from T cells, B-cell-depleted T cells, or PBMCs. The dataset comprised deeply sampled blood TCRbeta repertoires from subjects exposed to, actively infected with, or recovered from COVID-19. The repertoires were released in a freely available public database intended as a resource for research on the immune response to SARS-CoV-2. The samples were drawn from two sources: the first 160 participants of the ongoing ImmuneRACE study, and over 950 subjects contributed by 6 global collaborators. Nearly every sample came with metadata listing a de-identified subject ID, COVID-19 status, age in years and sex. Where HLA class I and class II types were available, the types were taken from metadata supplied by the sample provider, not from assay-based typing.

Enrolling through a virtual design, the prospective study's participants ranged in age from roughly 18 to 89 years and lived across around 25 United States geographic areas. To assign participants to cohorts, the prospective study relied on clinical history that participants themselves reported in a screening survey and a study questionnaire. Exposed participants had been in contact with someone with a PCR-confirmed or clinician-diagnosed COVID-19 case within 2 weeks of study entry. Mobile phlebotomists in the prospective study collected whole blood, serum and a nasopharyngeal or oropharyngeal swab from every participant. Participants in the prospective study had the option to provide additional blood draws and questionnaires over a roughly 2-month period. Before DNA extraction, blood samples from the prospective study were shipped at room temperature or frozen. Inclusive of the bounding cysteine and phenylalanine, the CDR3 is 10 residues long. The read is trimmed to its CDR3 DNA, 30 bases read in frame from base 1. Taken from the germline V gene (reference sequence), the CDR1 and CDR2 loops are SEHNR and FQNEAQ. V is shortened by 8 bases, J by 6 bases, and the region joining them spans 4 bases.

TCRbeta CDR3 regions were amplified from genomic DNA using the immunoSEQ Assay, a bias-controlled multiplex PCR. In the source study's methods: The number of nucleated cells in each sample was estimated from the amplification of reference gene primers within the assay. To quantify the absolute abundance of each unique TCRbeta CDR3 rearrangement, sequence reads were collapsed and filtered. For each sample, productive Simpson clonality was calculated as the square root of Simpson's diversity index across productive rearrangements. This immuneACCESS table, as held by TCRdb, lists in-frame sequences with V and J called but not all clones. Of the missing ones, under half trace to an unresolved V gene in checked studies; the others have no known cause. Clone size and V and J calls were adopted from that table, with D and trimming inferred from the DNA. A total of 330,000 or so clones appear in this sample, around nine tenths of them only once. The ten largest clones add up to just over 1% of the sample.

With respect to this clone: It has no known antigen specificity. Base qualities are missing; no much larger clone stands one base away.

Broader findings and caveats from the paper: The amount of clinical and demographic metadata varied by source and participant and was provided uncurated.

The source of this sequence is a woman aged 25 to 39 who had been exposed to COVID-19. The sample comprised PBMCs or T cells enriched from blood (not recorded which). The chain is encoded by TRBV7-9 joined to TRBJ2-2, with the D gene not confidently named. The DNA is as follows: TGTGCCAGCCTAGCCGGGGAGCTGTTTTTT. Its product reads: CASLAGELFF.